This T cell receptor beta chain was found in a study of cytomegalovirus exposure and HLA in healthy donors. About the research overall: As released early, the data held 70 million to 95 million unique TCRs from HLA-typed donors. Study-wide results and limits: The authors listed 164 TCR beta chains as cytomegalovirus-associated.

A note on this clone: What it binds is not known.

V was clipped by 6 bases and J by 5 bases; unmatched bases: 15. Germline lookup yields CDR1 MDHEN and CDR2 SYDVKM. The CDR3 has 17 residues. Whereas donors were nominally healthy upon sampling, unrecorded immune exposures were probable. The PCR ran on 60 Vbeta and 13 Jbeta primers. The data were produced by immunoSEQ multiplex PCR, yet TCRdb's version contains in-frame clones alone and is incomplete. The table records 200,000 to 250,000 clones, about 75% of them present only once. The sequence was obtained from a man aged 18 to 35 in good health and CMV-seronegative. The chain carries TRBV28 and TRBJ2-2; TRBD2 agrees at 7 bases. Source material: PBMCs. This chain's CDR3 is CASSPRLAQTFTGELFF. CDR3 nucleotides: TGTGCCAGCAGCCCACGACTAGCCCAAACCTTTACCGGGGAGCTGTTTTTT.